Presented here are 25 T cell receptor beta chains from one specimen sequenced in a study of regulatory T cells in long-lasting Graves disease. CDR3 regions were amplified by Arm-PCR using iRepertoire HTBI primers to build TCR beta libraries. MiXCR, applied by TCRdb to the multiplex PCR reads, yields one record per CDR3 protein. This table has some 330,000 distinct CDR3 sequences, roughly 25% appearing once. Time point noted: persistent/refractory GD, antithyroid drugs over 5 years with positive TRAb. Isolated PBMC RNA provided the starting material for the TCR library. The material sequenced was peripheral blood mononuclear cells (PBMCs), taken when the disease was refractory, from a patient treated with antithyroid drugs. All receptors derive from a woman between 40 and 50 years old with Graves disease.

This clonotype showed up many times. The rearrangement joins TRBV12-3 or TRBV12-4 to TRBJ1-2; D not certain. The CDR3 is made up of 14 amino acids. The V gene lost 5 bases and the J gene lost 5 bases, with 15 bases spanning the gap. In DNA form, the CDR3 reads TGTGCCAGCAGTCGAGGGTATACAGTTTATGGCTACACCTTC. Its protein is CASSRGYTVYGYTF.

The chain couples TRBV5-5 to TRBJ2-7, with D unclear. There are 15 residues in the CDR3. Trimming removed 5 bases from V and 6 bases from J, with 21 bases in between. Looked up from germline, CDR1 is SGHKS and CDR2 is YYEKEE (reference sequence). The CDR3 bases are TGTGCCAGCAGAATTGAGTCGTGGTGGGTGGTCGAGCAGTACTTC. As protein: CASRIESWWVVEQYF.

This sequence joins TRBV7-2 and TRBJ2-3; no firm D call. Germline CDR1 is SGHTA and CDR2 is FQGNSA. The CDR3 totals 14 residues. The germline V and J ends were trimmed by 2 bases and 6 bases, with 12 bases remaining between them. CDR3 sequence reads: CASSLFISLDTQYF. The CDR3 DNA reads as TGTGCCAGCAGCTTATTCATATCCCTGGATACGCAGTATTTT.

The count of this clonotype is one. One base separates it from a far larger clone, so it is likely a read error. The gene calls are TRBV2 and TRBJ2-5, with D tentatively TRBD1 or TRBD2 (5 bases each). This CDR3 region has 13 residues. Germline assignment: CDR1 SNHLY and CDR2 FYNNEI. The CDR3 DNA sequence: TGTGCCAGCCCTGGGGCGAGGGAAGAGGCCCAGTACTTC. It specifies CASPGAREEAQYF.

This clonotype was counted between two and nine times. V is TRBV6-5 and J is TRBJ2-7; D remains ambiguous. Germline CDR1 is MNHEY and CDR2 is SVGAGI. V gave up 0 bases and J gave up 5 bases, with 11 bases separating them. The CDR3 sequence is 14 residues long. The CDR3 nucleotides are TGTGCCAGCAGTTACTCTAGCTCTATAAACGAGCAGTACTTC. Translation: CASSYSSSINEQYF.

The chain employs TRBV25-1 and TRBJ2-5, with unresolved D. The CDR3 length is 12 residues. Trimming pared 5 bases from V and 7 bases from J, leaving 11 bases between. Germline V lookup: CDR1 MGHDK, CDR2 SYGVNS. The DNA for the CDR3 is TGTGCCAGCAGTTCTCGACGAGCGACCCAGTACTTC. Amino acids: CASSSRRATQYF.

This clonotype was detected many times. This chain joins TRBV3-1 and TRBJ1-1; 7 bases are shared with TRBD1. Germline V gives CDR1 LGHDT, CDR2 YNNKEL (reference sequence). The CDR3 is 14 residues long. V dropped 1 base and J dropped 1; count of bases not matched to a gene: 0. Written as DNA, the CDR3 is TGTGCCAGCAGCCAAGCAGGGGGGAACACTGAAGCTTTCTTT. Its translation is CASSQAGGNTEAFF.

In its sample, this clonotype was seen once. The conserved final phenylalanine or tryptophan is absent from the CDR3, which likely points to a read error. V and J are TRBV28 and TRBJ2-7, with a tentative D call TRBD2 (6 bases). Trimming took off 7 bases at V and 5 bases at J, with 18 bases between the two ends. Looked up from germline, CDR1 is MDHEN and CDR2 is SYDVKM. The CDR3 consists of 14 residues. CDR3 nucleotides: TGTGCCAGCATCGACGGAGGGAATTCGGACGAGCAGTACTCC. It codes for CASIDGGNSDEQYS.

This clonotype was counted only a few times. The V and J genes are TRBV30 and TRBJ2-7; D not certain. Per germline, CDR1 GTSNPN and CDR2 SVGIG (reference sequence). CDR3 length: 15 amino acids. Trimming left V 1 base short and J 4 bases short, with 17 bases between. CDR3: CAWSGSPRTRYEQYF. The CDR3 DNA is TGTGCCTGGAGTGGCTCCCCTCGCACAAGGTACGAGCAGTACTTC.

This clonotype was seen many times. The V call is TRBV28, the J call TRBJ1-4; 7 positions match TRBD1. This CDR3 contains 13 residues. V dropped 6 bases and J dropped 11; count of bases not matched to a gene: 9. The germline gives CDR1 MDHEN, CDR2 SYDVKM. CDR3 residues: CASRTGEGIKLFF. DNA of the CDR3: TGTGCCAGCAGAACAGGGGAGGGAATTAAACTGTTTTTT.

This clonotype was counted at least ten times. The rearrangement joins TRBV10-1 to TRBJ2-6, with 12 bases fitting TRBD2. Germline trimming cut 0 bases from V and 2 bases from J; bases unmatched to any gene: 2. The length of the CDR3 is 18 residues. CDR1 and CDR2 (germline): WNHNN, SYGVQD (reference sequence). The CDR3 region is CASSESLAGGPGANVLTF. The CDR3 coding sequence is TGCGCCAGCAGTGAGTCCCTAGCGGGAGGGCCTGGGGCCAACGTCCTGACTTTC.

This clonotype has at least ten counts. This sequence joins TRBV10-3 and TRBJ2-7, with TRBD1 matching over 7 bases. The CDR3 extends over 13 amino acids. Germline V gives CDR1 ENHRY, CDR2 SYGVKD. J lost 7 bases, V lost 8 bases, and 11 bases had no gene match. The CDR3 DNA sequence: TGTGCCATCGCTAGGACAGGCACGGGGGAGCAGTACTTC. It yields the protein CAIARTGTGEQYF.

This rearrangement joins TRBV20-1 to TRBJ2-2; no clear D. Germline CDR1 is DFQATT and CDR2 is SNEGSKA (reference sequence). CDR3 length: 15 amino acids. Trimming removed 3 bases at V and 4 bases at J, with 15 bases between. DNA for the CDR3: TGCAGTGCTAGTCTTACTCACCGGGCCACCGGGGAGCTGTTTTTT. Translated: CSASLTHRATGELFF.

The chain joins TRBV19 to TRBJ2-1, with 11 bases identical to TRBD2. The CDR3 runs to 15 residues. The germline gives CDR1 LNHDA, CDR2 SQIVND (reference sequence). Losses at the gene ends were 6 bases for V and 7 bases for J; bases not matched to a gene: 8. CDR3 nucleotides: TGTGCCAGTAGGATACTAGCGGGAGTGTCTAATGAGCAGTTCTTC. Its protein product is CASRILAGVSNEQFF. The variable domain in full, with the rest retrieved from reference TRBV19 and TRBJ2-1, is DGGITQSPKYLFRKEGQNVTLSCEQNLNHDAMYWYRQDPGQGLRLIYYSQIVNDFQKGDIAEGYSVSREKKESFPLTVTSAQKNPTAFYLCASRILAGVSNEQFFGPGTRLTVL.

This clonotype has ten or more counts. This chain links TRBV28 with TRBJ2-2; the D gene is possibly TRBD2 (7 bases). Trimming removed 7 bases at V and 3 bases at J, with 15 bases between. Germline V gene sequence: CDR1 MDHEN, CDR2 SYDVKM. The CDR3 length is 15 residues. CDR3 residues: CASTQGGVDTGELFF. CDR3 coding DNA: TGTGCCAGCACCCAAGGGGGGGTGGACACCGGGGAGCTGTTTTTT. Full variable domain (missing parts from reference TRBV28 and TRBJ2-2): DVKVTQSSRYLVKRTGEKVFLECVQDMDHENMFWYRQDPGLGLRLIYFSYDVKMKEKGDIPEGYSVSREKKERFSLILESASTNQTSMYLCASTQGGVDTGELFFGEGSRLTVL.

This clonotype was counted ten times or more. The CDR3 DNA reads TGTGCCAGCAGCTTGGGAGGTCGGCCCGGAGGTGAAAAACTGTTTTTT. Protein sequence: CASSLGGRPGGEKLFF. This chain uses TRBV11-2 with TRBJ1-4; no clear D gene. Between the trimmed V and J ends, which lost 3 bases and 7 bases, there was a span of 18 bases. Per germline, CDR1 SGHAT and CDR2 FQNNGV. The CDR3 is made up of 16 amino acids.

The V call is TRBV27, the J call TRBJ2-2, with D possibly being TRBD2 (5 bases). This CDR3 has 15 residues. The V end was cut by 5 bases, the J end by 0 bases, with 10 bases between. The germline gives CDR1 MNHEY, CDR2 SMNVEV (reference sequence). This CDR3 is CASSRRGANTGELFF. Here the CDR3 DNA reads TGTGCCAGCAGTCGTCGGGGAGCGAACACCGGGGAGCTGTTTTTT.

This clonotype was seen only a few times. The chain carries TRBV10-3 and TRBJ2-7; 9 bases are a match to TRBD1. The CDR3 contains 15 residues. With 5 bases clipped from V and 4 bases from J, the junction kept 9 bases outside the gene matches. The germline V gene has CDR1 ENHRY and CDR2 SYGVKD. CDR3 in amino acids: CAISHTPGQGYEQYF. The DNA of the CDR3 is TGTGCCATCAGTCACACTCCGGGACAGGGATACGAGCAGTACTTC.

This clonotype was observed a handful of times. The chain is built from TRBV5-1 and TRBJ2-7; the D call may be TRBD1 or TRBD2 (5 bases each). The CDR3 runs to 15 residues. The V end was cut by 4 bases, the J end by 5 bases, with 19 bases between. Per the germline V gene, CDR1 is SGHRS and CDR2 is YFSETQ. CDR3 bases: TGCGCCAGCAGCCCGGATAGTGGGGGTTGGAACGAGCAGTACTTC. Its translation: CASSPDSGGWNEQYF.

A few counts support this clonotype. The chain couples TRBV5-1 to TRBJ1-6, with D possibly being TRBD1 (5 bases). The CDR3 is 14 amino acids. The V gene lost 3 bases and the J gene lost 7 bases, with 11 bases spanning the gap. Germline V gives CDR1 SGHRS, CDR2 YFSETQ. For the CDR3, the DNA is TGCGCCAGCAGCTGGACGGGACCGAATTCACCCCTCCACTTT. Translated: CASSWTGPNSPLHF.

This clonotype was seen a few times. V gene TRBV20-1 combines with J gene TRBJ1-2, with D tentatively TRBD1 (5 bases). Trimming removed 7 bases at V and 1 base at J, with 10 bases between. This CDR3 is 12 amino acids long. Per germline, CDR1 DFQATT and CDR2 SNEGSKA (reference sequence). As DNA, the CDR3 is TGCAGTGACAGGAGGTTTAACTATGGCTACACCTTC. Translated: CSDRRFNYGYTF.

This clonotype was observed a handful of times. This chain connects TRBV5-8 to TRBJ1-1, with D perhaps TRBD1 (5 bases). CDR1 SGHTS and CDR2 YDEGEE come from the germline V gene. V lost 5 bases and J lost 10, with 21 bases in between. The CDR3 has 14 amino acids. The CDR3 DNA is TGTGCCAGCAGTGGGGGACGGGTGTTTATCGGAGCTTTCTTT. It specifies CASSGGRVFIGAFF.

This clonotype was detected many times. The rearrangement joins TRBV11-2 to TRBJ2-7; D could derive from TRBD1 or TRBD2 (5 bases each). This CDR3 region has 15 residues. With 1 base removed from V and 2 bases from J, the gap between germline ends came to 12 bases. The germline V gene has CDR1 SGHAT and CDR2 FQNNGV. As DNA, the CDR3 is TGTGCCAGCAGCTTAGGTGGGACCGCTACCTACGAGCAGTACTTC. This sequence encodes CASSLGGTATYEQYF.

The table lists this clonotype with many counts. CDR3 sequence (DNA): TGTGCCAGCAGCGATCCAACATTGGGGCATGAAACCCAGTACTTC. The encoded protein is CASSDPTLGHETQYF. The chain has TRBV3-1 and TRBJ2-5; possible D gene TRBD1, 5 bases. The CDR3 is 15 amino acids. Germline lookup yields CDR1 LGHDT and CDR2 YNNKEL (reference sequence). With 5 bases removed from V and 8 bases from J, the gap between germline ends came to 21 bases.

Ten or more counts support this clonotype. The chain has TRBV28 and TRBJ1-1; D call uncertain. Per the germline V gene, CDR1 is MDHEN and CDR2 is SYDVKM. The CDR3 consists of 14 residues. The V end lost 3 bases, the J end lost 2 bases, and 10 bases lay between the germline ends. The CDR3 DNA sequence: TGTGCCAGCAGTTTTAGTCAAGGAAACACTGAAGCTTTCTTT. Translated, it gives CASSFSQGNTEAFF. Full variable domain (missing parts from reference TRBV28 and TRBJ1-1): DVKVTQSSRYLVKRTGEKVFLECVQDMDHENMFWYRQDPGLGLRLIYFSYDVKMKEKGDIPEGYSVSREKKERFSLILESASTNQTSMYLCASSFSQGNTEAFFGQGTRLTVV.